The present T cell receptor beta chain was sequenced within a study of identical twins. The V end was cut by 11 bases, the J end by 3 bases, with 13 bases between. The CDR3 runs to 12 residues. Looked up from germline, CDR1 is MNHEY and CDR2 is SVGAGI. Unique molecular identifiers were present on the cDNA, and a universal primer site came from template switching. TCRdb analysed the 5' RACE reads with MiXCR anew, one entry per CDR3 protein. This sample carries hundreds of thousands of distinct CDR3 sequences, roughly 20% of them seen once, and the ten largest clones take about an eighth. Details on this clonotype: Its cognate antigen is unknown.

Study-wide points: Models underpredicted monozygotic twin sharing of out-of-frame TCR alpha. Alpha sequences that were out-of-frame and twin-shared showed an excess of low generation probability.

These records were also assigned to another study, of T cells expressing NK-cell markers. As reported in that work: It was sorted CD3+CD56+NKG2C+, CD3+CD56+NKG2C- and CD3+CD56-NKG2C+ T cells that supplied the TCR beta repertoires.

This TCR came from a woman aged 18-30 years in good health. Sample: PBMCs. V and J are TRBV6-5 and TRBJ1-1; no clear D. The CDR3 loop is CAPAGYYTEAFF. CDR3 sequence (DNA): TGTGCCCCGGCGGGGTACTACACTGAAGCTTTCTTT.